The 20 T cell receptor beta chains presented below share a single source sample, sequenced in a study of PD-L1 blockade in urothelial cancer. Clones were sequenced by immunoSEQ multiplex PCR, and TCRdb holds only the in-frame ones, with some missing. Of 130,000 or so clones in the sample, about 81% were seen once. Time point indicated: pretreatment peripheral blood. The sample was PBMCs, taken around atezolizumab (anti-PD-L1) treatment. All receptors come from a man aged 50 to 59 with urothelial cancer.

This chain connects TRBV19 to TRBJ1-5, with TRBD1 as a possible D gene (6 bases). V lost 3 bases and J 6 bases, leaving 9 bases between the germline ends. Germline V gives CDR1 LNHDA, CDR2 SQIVND (reference sequence). This CDR3 comprises 13 residues. CDR3 loop: CASSMWGRQPQHF. The CDR3 nucleotides are TGTGCCAGTAGTATGTGGGGGCGTCAGCCCCAGCATTTT.

This CDR3 is CASSQESGSQLREQYF. The CDR3 DNA follows: TGTGCCAGCAGCCAGGAGAGCGGGAGCCAGTTAAGGGAGCAGTACTTC. The rearrangement uses TRBV4-2 and TRBJ2-7; 8 nucleotides align to TRBD2. Germline V gene data show CDR1 as LGHNA and CDR2 as YNFKEQ. The CDR3 has 16 residues. V dropped 3 bases and J dropped 7; count of bases not matched to a gene: 14.

V gene TRBV6-1 combines with J gene TRBJ1-2, with a weak D call TRBD1 (6 bases). V lost 6 bases, J lost 4 bases, and 18 bases lay in between. The CDR3 has 15 residues. Per the germline V gene, CDR1 is MNHNS and CDR2 is SASEGT. CDR3 coding DNA: TGTGCCAGCAGGGAGGGGGGGGGCTATGGCTATGGCTACACCTTC. This codes for CASREGGGYGYGYTF.

The V and J genes are TRBV9 and TRBJ1-1; the D gene is possibly TRBD1 (6 bases). This CDR3 has 14 residues. V was shortened by 0 bases and J by 3 bases, with 9 bases between the two germline ends. Germline V gene lookup returns CDR1 SGDLS and CDR2 YYNGEE. DNA for the CDR3: TGTGCCAGCAGCGTAGCAAACAGGGACACTGAAGCTTTCTTT. As protein: CASSVANRDTEAFF. Looking up the rest from reference TRBV9 and TRBJ1-1 gives the full variable domain: DSGVTQTPKHLITATGQRVTLRCSPRSGDLSVYWYQQSLDQGLQFLIQYYNGEERAKGNILERFSAQQFPDLHSELNLSSLELGDSALYFCASSVANRDTEAFFGQGTRLTVV.

J is TRBJ1-1 and V is TRBV7-2, with 9 bases identical to TRBD1. The CDR3 runs to 14 residues. V gave up 6 bases and J gave up 4 bases; unmatched junction bases: 6. CDR1 is SGHTA, CDR2 FQGNSA, per germline. The CDR3 spells CASSYDRGSTEAFF. CDR3 nucleotides: TGTGCCAGCAGTTATGACAGGGGGAGCACTGAAGCTTTCTTT.

The chain recombines TRBV18 with TRBJ1-1; D gene ambiguous. The CDR3 extends over 13 amino acids. Germline CDR1 is KGHSH and CDR2 is LQKENI. V lost 3 bases and J lost 0, with 5 bases in between. The CDR3 nucleotides read TGTGCCAGCTCACCCCAGGTGAACACTGAAGCTTTCTTT. Amino acids: CASSPQVNTEAFF.

The rearrangement uses TRBV18 and TRBJ1-5; 7 bases are a match to TRBD1. This CDR3 is 14 amino acids long. The J segment lost 7 bases and the V segment lost 1 base, leaving 4 bases of the junction unmatched. From germline, CDR1 is KGHSH and CDR2 LQKENI. DNA of the CDR3: TGTGCCAGCTCACCACAGGGGGCCGGGCAGCCCCAGCATTTT. It yields the protein CASSPQGAGQPQHF.

This sequence joins TRBV5-5 and TRBJ1-1; D not resolved. The germline gives CDR1 SGHKS, CDR2 YYEKEE (reference sequence). V lost 4 bases, J lost 0 bases, and 10 bases lay in between. The CDR3 consists of 14 residues. This CDR3 reads CASSLAYVNTEAFF. The CDR3 coding sequence is TGTGCCAGCAGCCTGGCGTATGTGAACACTGAAGCTTTCTTT.

CDR3 coding DNA: TGTGCCAGCAGCCCTCCGGGAACACAAGAGACCCAGTACTTC. Encoded protein: CASSPPGTQETQYF. The rearrangement uses TRBV21-1 and TRBJ2-5; the table assigns TRBD2, which was not confirmed against the DNA. TRBV21-1 is given as a pseudogene. The CDR3 length is 14 residues.

The genes are TRBV7-3 and TRBJ1-4, with D possibly TRBD1 on 5 matching bases. This CDR3 is 15 amino acids long. V was cut by 4 bases and J by 8 bases, with 17 bases left in between. The V gene's germline CDR1 is SGHTA and CDR2 FQGTGA. CDR3 nucleotides: TGTGCCAGCAGCTCTAGGTTCCGGGCAGGGGAAAAACTGTTTTTT. The encoded protein is CASSSRFRAGEKLFF. Full variable domain (outside the CDR3, taken from reference TRBV7-3 and TRBJ1-4): GAGVSQTPSNKVTEKGKYVELRCDPISGHTALYWYRQSLGQGPEFLIYFQGTGAADDSGLPNDRFFAVRPEGSVSTLKIQRTERGDSAVYLCASSSRFRAGEKLFFGSGTQLSVL.

J is TRBJ2-5 and V is TRBV6-5, with TRBD1 identical over 7 bases. The J call may not be correct, given that the DNA end is closer to TRBJ2-7. CDR1 is MNHEY, CDR2 SVGAGI, per germline. This CDR3 region has 15 residues. The CDR3 DNA reads as TGTGCCAGCAGTGCCCCCGGGACAGCTCATTACGAGCAGTACTTC. Its protein is CASSAPGTAHYEQYF.

The J gene is TRBJ1-6, the V gene TRBV21-1; the table calls TRBD1, which could not be checked here. TRBV21-1 is a listed pseudogene. The CDR3 contains 16 residues. The CDR3 DNA reads as TGTGCCAGCAGCGACAGGAACAGCTCCTATAATTCACCCCTCCACTTT. Protein sequence: CASSDRNSSYNSPLHF.

The chain couples TRBV5-5 to TRBJ1-1, with D unclear. Germline loops: CDR1 SGHKS, CDR2 YYEKEE (reference sequence). This CDR3 spans 16 amino acids. V was shortened by 1 base and J by 4 bases, with 17 bases between the two germline ends. The CDR3 loop reads CASSLLNQNGGTEAFF. As DNA, the CDR3 is TGTGCCAGCAGCTTGTTAAACCAAAACGGCGGCACTGAAGCTTTCTTT.

The count of this clone is one. The rearrangement joins TRBV28 to TRBJ2-2; 10 positions agree with TRBD2. This CDR3 is built from 19 residues. Germline-derived CDR1 and CDR2 are MDHEN and SYDVKM. J was trimmed by 3 bases and V by 8 bases; bases with no gene match: 18. The CDR3 spells CASPRGTNSGRFYTGELFF. The DNA for the CDR3 is TGTGCCAGCCCCCGGGGGACGAATAGCGGGAGGTTCTACACCGGGGAGCTGTTTTTT. The full variable domain, its missing parts supplied by reference TRBV28 and TRBJ2-2, is DVKVTQSSRYLVKRTGEKVFLECVQDMDHENMFWYRQDPGLGLRLIYFSYDVKMKEKGDIPEGYSVSREKKERFSLILESASTNQTSMYLCASPRGTNSGRFYTGELFFGEGSRLTVL.

The rearrangement joins TRBV21-1 to TRBJ2-2; the table gives TRBD2 as D, unverified against the DNA. TRBV21-1 is classified as a pseudogene. The CDR3 is 15 amino acids. The DNA of the CDR3 is TGTGCCAGCAGCAAGCGGCTAGCGGGGTCCGGGGAGCTGTTTTTT. Translating it yields CASSKRLAGSGELFF.

The chain recombines TRBV5-1 with TRBJ1-1; unclear D gene. CDR1 is SGHRS and CDR2 is YFSETQ in the germline V gene. The CDR3 is 14 amino acids. V dropped 4 bases and J dropped 0 bases, with 10 bases sitting between them. The CDR3 DNA reads as TGCGCCAGCAGCCAACTAACGGTGAACACTGAAGCTTTCTTT. Encoded protein: CASSQLTVNTEAFF.

The gene calls are TRBV2 and TRBJ1-2; D gene uncertain. Germline CDR1 reads SNHLY; CDR2 reads FYNNEI. Trimming shortened V by 6 bases and J by 3 bases, and 5 bases separated the two germline ends. CDR3 length equals 11 residues. The CDR3 sequence is CASRHHYGYTF. The DNA of the CDR3 is TGTGCCAGCAGACATCACTATGGCTACACCTTC.

The genes are TRBV4-2 and TRBJ2-5; D is unresolved. Per the germline V gene, CDR1 is LGHNA and CDR2 is YNFKEQ. This CDR3 has 14 residues. V was clipped by 1 base and J by 5 bases, with 11 bases between them. The CDR3 sequence is CASSQAGSPETQYF. Here the CDR3 DNA reads TGTGCCAGCAGCCAAGCGGGTAGCCCGGAGACCCAGTACTTC.

The V call is TRBV27, the J call TRBJ2-1; 8 nucleotides agree with TRBD2. After removal of 2 bases from V and 4 bases from J, the junction contained 4 bases not matched to a gene. Germline V gene lookup returns CDR1 MNHEY and CDR2 SMNVEV (reference sequence). The CDR3 loop spans 15 amino acids. CDR3 bases: TGTGCCAGCAGTTTAGTCGGACTAGCTTACAATGAGCAGTTCTTC. It codes for CASSLVGLAYNEQFF.

The V gene is TRBV5-1, the J gene TRBJ1-3, with D perhaps matching TRBD1 (6 bases). The CDR3 contains 15 residues. Trimming removed 1 base at V and 2 bases at J, with 10 bases between. CDR1 is SGHRS and CDR2 is YFSETQ in the germline V gene. CDR3 amino acids: CASSLRSGAGNTIYF. Here the CDR3 DNA reads TGCGCCAGCAGCTTGAGGTCAGGGGCTGGAAACACCATATATTTT. Based on the CDR3 plus reference TRBV5-1 and TRBJ1-3, the full variable domain is KAGVTQTPRYLIKTRGQQVTLSCSPISGHRSVSWYQQTPGQGLQFLFEYFSETQRNKGNFPGRFSGRQFSNSRSEMNVSTLELGDSALYLCASSLRSGAGNTIYFGEGSWLTVV.